These 24 T cell receptor beta chains were sequenced from one sample in a study of blood T cell repertoires in COVID-19. Repertoires were generated with immunoSEQ multiplex PCR, while TCRdb's copy carries only in-frame clones and drops some. Among some 200,000 clones, almost 85% were seen once, and the ten largest hold roughly 2.2%. Sequences were obtained from peripheral blood. The receptors here all came from a woman aged 70-85 years with COVID-19, enrolled during active disease.

V is TRBV4-3 and J is TRBJ2-5; possibly TRBD2 for D (6 bases). Germline loops: CDR1 LGHNA, CDR2 YSLEER. CDR3 size: 15 residues. The ends were cut back, 0 bases at V and 5 bases at J, with 13 bases in the middle. The chain's CDR3 is CASSQENSREETQYF. The CDR3 nucleotides read TGCGCCAGCAGCCAAGAAAATAGCCGGGAGGAGACCCAGTACTTC.

This chain connects TRBV5-6 to TRBJ1-3, with TRBD1 as a possible D gene (5 bases). Per the germline V gene, CDR1 is SGHDT and CDR2 is YYEEEE. This CDR3 has 12 residues. The V end lost 1 base, the J end lost 7 bases, and 6 bases lay between the germline ends. The CDR3 is CASSLWGNTIYF. The CDR3 nucleotides read TGTGCCAGCAGCTTGTGGGGCAACACCATATATTTT.

The genes are TRBV29-1 and TRBJ2-5; D is perhaps TRBD1 (6 bases). Germline CDR1 reads SQVTM; CDR2 reads ANQGSEA. Deletions cut 6 bases from V and 4 bases from J, with 18 bases between. CDR3 length: 14 residues. Written as DNA, the CDR3 is TGCAGCGTGATTCCGCAGGGGCAGGCAGAGACCCAGTACTTC. Amino acid sequence: CSVIPQGQAETQYF.

The chain has TRBV19 and TRBJ2-3; 10 bases are shared with TRBD1. V lost 4 bases to trimming and J lost 5 bases; unmatched junction nucleotides: 9. Per the germline V gene, CDR1 is LNHDA and CDR2 is SQIVND (reference sequence). This CDR3 has 16 amino acids. The CDR3 protein is CASSTIRDRGRDTQYF. The DNA for the CDR3 is TGTGCCAGTAGTACGATCCGGGACAGGGGTCGAGATACGCAGTATTTT.

The chain uses TRBV6-2 or TRBV6-3 and TRBJ1-2; possibly TRBD1 for D (5 bases). CDR3 length: 15 residues. CDR1 and CDR2 (germline): MNHEY, SVGEGT. Deletions cut 5 bases from V and 1 base from J, with 14 bases between. DNA for the CDR3: TGTGCCAGCAGTCCCATAACAGGAAGTAACTATGGCTACACCTTC. Its protein product is CASSPITGSNYGYTF.

In this sample, this clone turned up once. The rearrangement uses TRBV6-6 and TRBJ1-2, with 8 bases matching TRBD1. This CDR3 comprises 14 residues. The ends lost 5 bases at V and 8 bases at J; junction bases unmatched: 10. In germline, CDR1 is MNHNY, CDR2 SVGAGI (reference sequence). The DNA for the CDR3 is TGTGCCAGCAGTCCGCTTCAGGGGGCCGGGGGCTACACCTTC. It is translated as CASSPLQGAGGYTF.

V gene TRBV25-1 combines with J gene TRBJ1-1, with D tentatively TRBD1 (5 bases). The germline CDR1 and CDR2 sequences are MGHDK and SYGVNS. The CDR3 is 15 amino acids. V lost 4 bases to trimming and J lost 7 bases, with 19 bases between them. In nucleotides, the CDR3 is TGTGCCAGCAGTGCTTACCGGGACCCCGGGGGTGAAGCTTTCTTT. Its protein product is CASSAYRDPGGEAFF.

The rearrangement links TRBV5-1 to TRBJ1-1; tentatively, D is TRBD1 (6 bases). The germline gives CDR1 SGHRS, CDR2 YFSETQ. The CDR3 consists of 14 residues. V gave up 3 bases and J gave up 1 base, with 10 bases separating them. CDR3 loop: CASSYLDRNTEAFF. The CDR3 bases are TGCGCCAGCAGCTACCTGGACAGGAACACTGAAGCTTTCTTT. Looking up the rest from reference TRBV5-1 and TRBJ1-1 gives the full variable domain: KAGVTQTPRYLIKTRGQQVTLSCSPISGHRSVSWYQQTPGQGLQFLFEYFSETQRNKGNFPGRFSGRQFSNSRSEMNVSTLELGDSALYLCASSYLDRNTEAFFGQGTRLTVV.

The chain carries TRBV6-1 and TRBJ2-2; 12 bases are a match to TRBD1. Germline V lookup: CDR1 MNHNS, CDR2 SASEGT. The CDR3 length is 15 residues. The V segment lost 5 bases and the J segment 7 bases; nucleotides outside the gene matches: 5. The CDR3 reads CASSSRDRGLGELFF. The CDR3 DNA follows: TGTGCCAGCAGTTCACGGGACAGGGGGCTCGGGGAGCTGTTTTTT.

The CDR3 DNA reads as TGTGCCAGTAGCAATAGGGACTGGCCCCAGCATTTT. It translates to CASSNRDWPQHF. This chain uses TRBV19 with TRBJ1-5; perhaps TRBD1 as D (5 bases). Germline CDR1 reads LNHDA; CDR2 reads SQIVND (reference sequence). CDR3 length: 12 amino acids. V shed 6 bases and J shed 9 bases, with 12 bases lying between them. Using reference TRBV19 and TRBJ1-5 for the parts outside the CDR3, the full variable domain is DGGITQSPKYLFRKEGQNVTLSCEQNLNHDAMYWYRQDPGQGLRLIYYSQIVNDFQKGDIAEGYSVSREKKESFPLTVTSAQKNPTAFYLCASSNRDWPQHFGDGTRLSIL.

The chain couples TRBV10-3 to TRBJ1-1; D is undetermined. The V and J ends lost 0 bases and 0 bases respectively, with 5 bases between them. This CDR3 is built from 14 residues. CDR1 and CDR2 from the germline V gene are ENHRY and SYGVKD. Here the CDR3 reads CAISESVLNTEAFF. The CDR3 DNA is TGTGCCATCAGTGAGTCCGTCCTGAACACTGAAGCTTTCTTT.

The genes are TRBV7-2 and TRBJ1-5, with 9 bases lining up with TRBD1. V shed 5 bases, J shed 2 bases, and the junction held 7 bases outside the gene matches. This CDR3 region has 16 residues. Looked up from germline, CDR1 is SGHTA and CDR2 is FQGNSA. CDR3 coding DNA: TGTGCCAGCAGCGAGGACAGGGGAGGAGGCAATCAGCCCCAGCATTTT. This sequence encodes CASSEDRGGGNQPQHF.

The V call is TRBV3-1 (or the pseudogene TRBV3-2), the J call TRBJ2-7; perhaps TRBD1 as D (5 bases). This CDR3 contains 15 residues. The germline V gene has CDR1 LGHDT and CDR2 YNNKEL (reference sequence). V lost 0 bases and J 9 bases, leaving 18 bases between the germline ends. Here the CDR3 DNA reads TGTGCCAGCAGCCAAGATTTGGACACTCTGCGGAGGCAGTACTTC. It specifies CASSQDLDTLRRQYF.

The chain carries TRBV27 and TRBJ1-1; D is unclear. CDR3 length: 15 amino acids. Germline V gene data show CDR1 as MNHEY and CDR2 as SMNVEV (reference sequence). V was pared by 5 bases and J by 4 bases, with 17 bases between. CDR3 loop: CASSPYDSRGTEAFF. The CDR3 DNA follows: TGTGCCAGCAGTCCCTACGACTCCCGGGGCACTGAAGCTTTCTTT.

The table lists this clone with a few counts. The chain has TRBV5-4 and TRBJ1-2; no reliable D call. V lost 4 bases and J lost 0, with 10 bases in between. The length of the CDR3 is 14 residues. Germline loops: CDR1 SGHNT, CDR2 YYREEE (reference sequence). CDR3: CASSLTTPNYGYTF. Written as DNA, the CDR3 is TGTGCCAGCAGCCTTACTACACCTAACTATGGCTACACCTTC.

The rearrangement joins TRBV29-1 to TRBJ1-2, with 7 bases matching TRBD1. Germline trimming cut 4 bases from V and 2 bases from J; bases unmatched to any gene: 4. Looked up from germline, CDR1 is SQVTM and CDR2 is ANQGSEA. The CDR3 has 13 residues. DNA of the CDR3: TGCAGCGTTGGAGGGACAGAAAACTATGGCTACACCTTC. Encoded protein: CSVGGTENYGYTF. Full variable domain (outside the CDR3, taken from reference TRBV29-1 and TRBJ1-2): SAVISQKPSRDICQRGTSLTIQCQVDSQVTMMFWYRQQPGQSLTLIATANQGSEATYESGFVIDKFPISRPNLTFSTLTVSNMSPEDSSIYLCSVGGTENYGYTFGSGTRLTVV.

This chain joins TRBV27 and TRBJ2-5, with 10 bases identical to TRBD2. V shed 5 bases, J shed 5 bases, and the junction held 8 bases outside the gene matches. Germline assignment: CDR1 MNHEY and CDR2 SMNVEV (reference sequence). CDR3 length: 15 residues. CDR3 nucleotide sequence: TGTGCCAGCAGTGGCGGGACTAGCGTCGGGGAGACCCAGTACTTC. Encoded protein: CASSGGTSVGETQYF.

The J gene is TRBJ1-2, the V gene TRBV30; D gene unclear. Trimming left V 4 bases short and J 6 bases short, with 12 bases between. Germline lookup yields CDR1 GTSNPN and CDR2 SVGIG (reference sequence). There are 12 residues in the CDR3. The CDR3 nucleotides are TGTGCCTGGACAGACTCTGAAGATGGCTACACCTTC. Translation: CAWTDSEDGYTF.

The V gene is TRBV6-6, the J gene TRBJ2-1, with 9 bases lining up with TRBD1. With 6 bases clipped from V and 8 bases from J, the junction kept 14 bases outside the gene matches. CDR1 MNHNY and CDR2 SVGAGI come from the germline V gene (reference sequence). The CDR3 spans 16 residues. CDR3 region: CASSRSGGQGRDEQFF. In DNA form, the CDR3 reads TGTGCCAGCAGCAGATCAGGGGGACAGGGTCGGGATGAGCAGTTCTTC.

The count of this clone is one. The gene calls are TRBV10-2 and TRBJ2-1, with TRBD2 identical over 9 bases. This CDR3 is 15 amino acids long. V shed 2 bases and J 7 bases; nucleotides not matched to a gene: 6. The V gene's germline CDR1 is WSHSY and CDR2 SAAADI. Written as DNA, the CDR3 is TGCGCCAGCAGTGAGCGGGTAGCGGGGGTGAATGAGCAGTTCTTC. This gives the protein CASSERVAGVNEQFF.

This clone has a handful of counts. This sequence joins TRBV7-8 and TRBJ2-1; TRBD1 matches 9 bases. The CDR3 is 15 amino acids. J gave up 6 bases and V 5 bases, and 8 bases lay outside the gene matches. Germline values: CDR1 SGHVS, CDR2 FQNEAQ. The CDR3 DNA sequence: TGTGCCAGCAGCCTAGGGACAGGGCGATTCAATGAGCAGTTCTTC. Its translation is CASSLGTGRFNEQFF.

This sequence joins TRBV24-1 and TRBJ1-5; 10 bases line up with TRBD1. Germline assignment: CDR1 KGHDR and CDR2 SFDVKD. Trimming cost V 4 bases and J 2 bases; bases outside gene matches: 4. The length of the CDR3 is 16 residues. This chain's CDR3 is CATSDDRGQGNQPQHF. CDR3 nucleotide sequence: TGTGCCACCAGTGACGACAGGGGGCAGGGCAATCAGCCCCAGCATTTT.

V usage is TRBV7-9 and J usage is TRBJ2-3; 8 bases align to TRBD2. V lost 7 bases and J lost 4; bases outside the gene matches: 10. Germline CDR1 SEHNR, CDR2 FQNEAQ (reference sequence). CDR3 size: 15 residues. CDR3 protein: CASTKSGSGPDTQYF. The CDR3 DNA sequence: TGTGCCAGCACCAAGAGCGGGAGTGGCCCAGATACGCAGTATTTT.

The chain joins TRBV11-3 to TRBJ2-5, with 13 positions matching TRBD2. Germline CDR1 and CDR2: SGHNT and YENEEA. This CDR3 region has 14 residues. Unmatched junction bases numbered 0, after V lost 5 bases and J lost 3 bases. CDR3 coding DNA: TGTGCCAGCAGCGGACTAGCGGGGGAAGAGACCCAGTACTTC. This codes for CASSGLAGEETQYF.